Ten or more counts support the clone carrying this T cell receptor beta chain. Its antigen is as yet unknown. The time point here: persistent/refractory GD, antithyroid drugs over 5 years with positive TRAb. After RNA was extracted from PBMCs, the TCR library was made from it. The data originate from a study of regulatory T cells in long-lasting Graves disease. Regarding the study as a whole: Whereas 966 public clonotypes were shared by new patients, persistent patients shared more, at under 3,000.

CDR3-region Arm-PCR and iRepertoire HTBI primers produced the TCR beta libraries. From the multiplex PCR reads, TCRdb called clonotypes with MiXCR, one entry per CDR3 protein. The sample shows about 450,000 distinct CDR3 sequences, 23% of them seen only once. This CDR3 is built from 15 residues. Germline CDR1 and CDR2: MNHEY and SMNVEV (reference sequence). Trimming took off 3 bases at V and 0 bases at J, with 12 bases between the two ends. The sample was peripheral blood mononuclear cells (PBMCs), taken when the disease was refractory, from a patient treated with antithyroid drugs. The sequence was obtained from a female donor with Graves disease. J is TRBJ2-7 and V is TRBV27; D not resolved. The CDR3 reads CASSFQPDHSYEQYF. Here the CDR3 DNA reads TGTGCCAGCAGTTTTCAGCCAGATCACTCCTACGAGCAGTACTTC.